These 9 T cell receptor beta chains share one sample of origin, sequenced in a study of technical replicates of blood from several donors. Profiling relied on immunoSEQ multiplex PCR, and the TCRdb table lists in-frame clones only, not all of them. In the table there are tens of thousands of clones, 95% to 98% of which are singletons. The sequenced material came from T cells isolated from PBMCs. Receptors originate from a human donor in good health.

The rearrangement links TRBV18 to TRBJ1-5; D may be TRBD1 (6 bases). V lost 3 bases, J lost 4 bases, and 7 bases lay in between. This CDR3 contains 13 residues. Per germline, CDR1 KGHSH and CDR2 LQKENI. The CDR3 region is CASSPGQNQPQHF. The CDR3 bases are TGTGCCAGCTCACCCGGACAGAATCAGCCCCAGCATTTT.

V usage is TRBV5-1 and J usage is TRBJ2-7, with 7 bases that match TRBD2. The germline V gene has CDR1 SGHRS and CDR2 YFSETQ. The CDR3 runs to 13 residues. V was clipped by 6 bases and J by 4 bases; unmatched bases: 7. CDR3 in DNA: TGCGCCAGCATGAGGAGCGGGGAGTACGAGCAGTACTTC. Its protein is CASMRSGEYEQYF.

The chain recombines TRBV29-1 with TRBJ1-1; 8 positions agree with TRBD1. CDR1 SQVTM and CDR2 ANQGSEA come from the germline V gene. The CDR3 is 15 amino acids. V lost 4 bases and J lost 1; bases outside the gene matches: 8. The CDR3 region is CSVAGTGRGNTEAFF. The CDR3 DNA reads TGCAGCGTTGCCGGGACAGGAAGGGGGAACACTGAAGCTTTCTTT.

The chain recombines TRBV19 with TRBJ1-1; D not resolved. The CDR3 has 12 residues. Germline assignment: CDR1 LNHDA and CDR2 SQIVND (reference sequence). V was clipped by 4 bases and J by 3 bases, with 6 bases between them. The CDR3 DNA is TGTGCCAGTAGTACAGGATACACTGAAGCTTTCTTT. Its translation: CASSTGYTEAFF. The full variable domain, rest sourced from reference TRBV19 and TRBJ1-1, is DGGITQSPKYLFRKEGQNVTLSCEQNLNHDAMYWYRQDPGQGLRLIYYSQIVNDFQKGDIAEGYSVSREKKESFPLTVTSAQKNPTAFYLCASSTGYTEAFFGQGTRLTVV.

J is TRBJ1-5 and V is TRBV28; TRBD1 agrees at 7 bases. This CDR3 has 16 residues. CDR1 MDHEN and CDR2 SYDVKM come from the germline V gene. Trimming cost V 3 bases and J 2 bases; bases outside gene matches: 7. The CDR3 nucleotides read TGTGCCAGCAGTTTCCCTAGGGGGCCGGGCAATCAGCCCCAGCATTTT. This translates into CASSFPRGPGNQPQHF.

This rearrangement joins TRBV27 to TRBJ1-3; 8 bases are shared with TRBD2. The last part of the DNA fits TRBJ2-2 better; the J call may be wrong. CDR3 length: 14 amino acids. Per the germline V gene, CDR1 is MNHEY and CDR2 is SMNVEV (reference sequence). The CDR3 region is CASTGGPHTGELFF. As DNA, the CDR3 is TGTGCCAGCACGGGAGGGCCTCACACCGGGGAGCTGTTTTTT.

The chain has TRBV10-2 and TRBJ2-7; 10 bases line up with TRBD1. The CDR3 is 15 amino acids. Germline CDR1 and CDR2: WSHSY and SAAADI. The ends lost 4 bases at V and 6 bases at J; junction bases unmatched: 9. The CDR3 loop reads CASSVSGTGDSEQYF. The CDR3, as DNA: TGCGCCAGCAGTGTGTCGGGGACAGGGGATAGCGAGCAGTACTTC.

This rearrangement joins TRBV4-1 to TRBJ2-6, with TRBD1 identical over 9 bases. In germline, CDR1 is MGHRA, CDR2 YSYEKL. The CDR3 has 18 amino acids. V shed 0 bases and J 3 bases; nucleotides not matched to a gene: 6. CDR3 loop: CASSQETGGVGGANVLTF. For the CDR3, the DNA is TGCGCCAGCAGCCAAGAAACAGGGGGCGTCGGTGGGGCCAACGTCCTGACTTTC.

The rearrangement uses TRBV30 and TRBJ2-7; maybe TRBD2 (5 bases). V was pared by 0 bases and J by 4 bases, with 10 bases between. From germline, CDR1 is GTSNPN and CDR2 SVGIG (reference sequence). The CDR3 length is 13 residues. The CDR3 sequence: CAWSVLSGYEQYF. CDR3 sequence (DNA): TGTGCCTGGAGTGTACTGTCGGGGTACGAGCAGTACTTC.